The clone carrying this TCR beta chain showed up just once. This sample stems from a study of blood T cell repertoires in COVID-19. For the study at large: There were acute and convalescent COVID-19 samples, and they came from the United States, Italy and Spain.

The assay was immunoSEQ multiplex PCR, and TCRdb's table has in-frame clones only and misses some. The sample includes around 290,000 clones, around nine tenths of them seen just once. The CDR3 is made up of 15 amino acids. Trimming removed 3 bases from V and 1 base from J, with 11 bases in between. From germline, CDR1 is KGHDR and CDR2 SFDVKD. This TCR derives from a woman in her 70s with COVID-19, enrolled during active disease. The J gene is TRBJ2-5, the V gene TRBV24-1; D might be TRBD2 (5 bases). The sequencing sample was made of peripheral blood. The CDR3, as DNA: TGTGCCACCAGTGATCCCCGGGGAACCCAAGAGACCCAGTACTTC. Translated, it gives CATSDPRGTQETQYF.